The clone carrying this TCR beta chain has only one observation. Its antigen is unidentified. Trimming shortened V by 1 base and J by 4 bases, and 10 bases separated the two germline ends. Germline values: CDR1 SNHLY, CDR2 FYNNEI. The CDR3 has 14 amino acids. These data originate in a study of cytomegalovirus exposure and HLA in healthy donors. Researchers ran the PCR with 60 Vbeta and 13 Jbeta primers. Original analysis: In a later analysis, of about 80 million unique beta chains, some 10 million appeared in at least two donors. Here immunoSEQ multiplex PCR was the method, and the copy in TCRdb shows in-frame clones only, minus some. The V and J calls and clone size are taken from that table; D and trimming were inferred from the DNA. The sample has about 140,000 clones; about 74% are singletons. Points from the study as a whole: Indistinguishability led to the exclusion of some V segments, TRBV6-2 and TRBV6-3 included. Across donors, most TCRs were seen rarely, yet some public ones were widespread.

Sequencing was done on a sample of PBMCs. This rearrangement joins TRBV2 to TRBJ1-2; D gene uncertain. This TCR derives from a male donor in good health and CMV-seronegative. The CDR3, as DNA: TGTGCCAGCAGTGAAGAACAGAGTGGCTATGGCTACACCTTC. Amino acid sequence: CASSEEQSGYGYTF.